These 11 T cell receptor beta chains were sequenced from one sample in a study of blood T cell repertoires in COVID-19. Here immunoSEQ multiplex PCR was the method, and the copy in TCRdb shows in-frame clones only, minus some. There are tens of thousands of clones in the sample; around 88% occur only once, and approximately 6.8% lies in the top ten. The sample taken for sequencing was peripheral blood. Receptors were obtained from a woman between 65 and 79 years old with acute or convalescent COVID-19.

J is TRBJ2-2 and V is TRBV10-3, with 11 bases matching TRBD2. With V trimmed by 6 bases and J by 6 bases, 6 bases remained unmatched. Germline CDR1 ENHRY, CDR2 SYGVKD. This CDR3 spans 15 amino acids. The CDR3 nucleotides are TGTGCCATCAGAGCCGGGACTAGCGGTCCCGGGGAGCTGTTTTTT. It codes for CAIRAGTSGPGELFF.

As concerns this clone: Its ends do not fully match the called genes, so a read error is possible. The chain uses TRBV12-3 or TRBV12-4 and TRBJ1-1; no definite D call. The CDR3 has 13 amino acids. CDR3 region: CASTVNENAEAFF. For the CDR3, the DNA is TGTGCCAGCACCGTGAATGAGAACGCTGAAGCTTTCTTT.

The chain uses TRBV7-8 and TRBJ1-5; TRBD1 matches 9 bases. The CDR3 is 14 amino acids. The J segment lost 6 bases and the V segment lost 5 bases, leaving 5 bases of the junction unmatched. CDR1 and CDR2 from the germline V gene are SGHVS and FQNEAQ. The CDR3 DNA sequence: TGTGCCAGCAGCAACCGGGACAGGGTTCAGCCCCAGCATTTT. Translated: CASSNRDRVQPQHF.

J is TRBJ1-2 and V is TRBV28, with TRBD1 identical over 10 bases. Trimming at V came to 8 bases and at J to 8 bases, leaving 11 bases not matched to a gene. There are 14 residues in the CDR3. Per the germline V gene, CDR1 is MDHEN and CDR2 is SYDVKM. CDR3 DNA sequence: TGTGCCAGCTCGCCAGACAGGGGGCTTAAAGGCTACACCTTC. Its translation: CASSPDRGLKGYTF.

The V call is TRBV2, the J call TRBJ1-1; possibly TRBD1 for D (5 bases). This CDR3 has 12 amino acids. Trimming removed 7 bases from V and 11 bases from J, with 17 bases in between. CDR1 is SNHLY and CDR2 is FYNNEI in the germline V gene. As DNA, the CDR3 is TGTGCCAGCAATGGACAACCTGAATTGGCTTTCTTT. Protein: CASNGQPELAFF.

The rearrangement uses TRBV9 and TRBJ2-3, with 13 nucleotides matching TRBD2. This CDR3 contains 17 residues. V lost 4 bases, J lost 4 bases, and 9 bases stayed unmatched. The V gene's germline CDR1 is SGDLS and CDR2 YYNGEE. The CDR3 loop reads CASSPYSLAGGADTQYF. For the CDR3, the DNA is TGTGCCAGCAGCCCTTATTCACTAGCGGGAGGGGCAGATACGCAGTATTTT.

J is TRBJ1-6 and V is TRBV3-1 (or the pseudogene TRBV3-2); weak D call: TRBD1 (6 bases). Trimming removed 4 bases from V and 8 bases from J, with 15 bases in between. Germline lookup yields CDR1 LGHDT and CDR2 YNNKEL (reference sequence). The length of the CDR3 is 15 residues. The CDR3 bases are TGTGCCAGCAGCCGACAGGACGGGGCGCATTCACCCCTCCACTTT. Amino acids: CASSRQDGAHSPLHF.

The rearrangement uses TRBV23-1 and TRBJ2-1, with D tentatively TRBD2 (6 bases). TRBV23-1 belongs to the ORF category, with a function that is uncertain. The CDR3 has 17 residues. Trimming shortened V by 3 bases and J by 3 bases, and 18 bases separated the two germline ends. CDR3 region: CASSHSAWGVYYNEQFF. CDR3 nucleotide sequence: TGCGCCAGCAGTCATTCTGCTTGGGGGGTATACTACAATGAGCAGTTCTTC.

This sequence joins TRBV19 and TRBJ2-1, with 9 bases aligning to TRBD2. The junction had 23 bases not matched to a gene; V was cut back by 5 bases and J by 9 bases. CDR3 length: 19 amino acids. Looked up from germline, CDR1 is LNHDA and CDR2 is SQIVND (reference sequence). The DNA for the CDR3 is TGTGCCAGTAGTCCACCGGAGCGGGGGGTCCTCCGGCGAAGGCGTGAGCAGTTCTTC. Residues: CASSPPERGVLRRRREQFF.

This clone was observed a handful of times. CDR3 protein: CASSLQVLNTGELFF. CDR3 DNA: TGCGCCAGCAGCTTGCAGGTGCTCAACACCGGGGAGCTGTTTTTT. V usage is TRBV5-1 and J usage is TRBJ2-2; D ambiguous. The V end lost 1 base, the J end lost 2 bases, and 9 bases lay between the germline ends. The germline CDR1 and CDR2 sequences are SGHRS and YFSETQ. CDR3 length: 15 residues.

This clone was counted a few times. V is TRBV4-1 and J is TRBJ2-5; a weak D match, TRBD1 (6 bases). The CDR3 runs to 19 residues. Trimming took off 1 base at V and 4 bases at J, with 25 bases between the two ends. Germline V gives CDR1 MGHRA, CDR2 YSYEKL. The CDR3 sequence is CASSQVSHMAGDMRETQYF. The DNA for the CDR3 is TGCGCCAGCAGCCAAGTTTCTCATATGGCAGGGGATATGAGAGAGACCCAGTACTTC.